These 4 T cell receptor beta chains were all obtained from the same sample, sequenced in a study of cytomegalovirus exposure and HLA in healthy donors. The repertoire was sequenced with immunoSEQ multiplex PCR; TCRdb's copy has only in-frame clones and lacks some. Counted here are approximately 120,000 clones, more than 70% occurring once; the ten biggest clones make up more than 2%. The sample taken for sequencing was PBMCs. These TCRs come from a woman under 30 in good health and CMV-seronegative.

This chain uses TRBV6-1 with TRBJ2-3, with TRBD2 as a possible D gene (5 bases). V was shortened by 7 bases and J by 3 bases, with 11 bases between the two germline ends. The CDR3 consists of 13 residues. CDR1 and CDR2 (germline): MNHNS, SASEGT. CDR3 nucleotides: TGTGCCAGCACCCCTCGACTAACAGATACGCAGTATTTT. Residues: CASTPRLTDTQYF.

V usage is TRBV10-3 and J usage is TRBJ2-5; TRBD1 matches 8 bases. V shed 6 bases, J shed 2 bases, and the junction held 8 bases outside the gene matches. Germline loops: CDR1 ENHRY, CDR2 SYGVKD. The CDR3 runs 15 residues. The CDR3 region is CAISESGTGQETQYF. DNA for the CDR3: TGTGCCATCAGCGAATCCGGGACAGGACAAGAGACCCAGTACTTC.

This clone was observed once. This chain links TRBV9 with TRBJ1-2; a weak D match, TRBD1 (5 bases). In germline, CDR1 is SGDLS, CDR2 YYNGEE. The ends were cut back, 1 base at V and 6 bases at J, with 13 bases in the middle. This CDR3 region has 14 residues. The DNA of the CDR3 is TGTGCCAGCAGCGTAAATTATGTGGGGCATGGCTACACCTTC. Translation: CASSVNYVGHGYTF.

The J gene is TRBJ1-3, the V gene TRBV23-1; D unclear. TRBV23-1 is designated an ORF whose function remains uncertain. Trimming stripped 8 bases from V and 0 bases from J, with 14 bases between. This CDR3 comprises 15 residues. The CDR3 region has the DNA TGCGCCAGCGGTGATTGGGAGAGCTCTGGAAACACCATATATTTT. Its translation: CASGDWESSGNTIYF.